Listed below are T cell receptor beta chains from one sample, sequenced in a study of Ad26.COV2.S vaccination and SARS-CoV-2 variants. Method: immunoSEQ multiplex PCR; TCRdb's copy keeps in-frame clones and lacks some. The table has about 320,000 clones, around 90% seen once; the top ten hold around 5%. Sequencing was performed on peripheral blood, taken in a trial of Ad26.COV2.S vaccine versus placebo. All receptors derive from a person aged 18-65 years who received the Ad26.COV2.S COVID-19 vaccine or a placebo. The CDR3 runs from the conserved cysteine through the conserved F or W. D genes are given only for firm matches. Only part of the rows carry a size: once, few, many, or a class if the clone is expanded.

clone size: NA; D gene: NA; V gene: TRBV5-8; J gene: TRBJ1-5; CDR3 length: 12; CDR3 DNA: TGTGCCAGCAGCCCCGGGGGAAAACCCCAGCATTTT; CDR3 protein: CASSPGGKPQHF
clone size: NA; D gene: NA; V gene: TRBV28; J gene: TRBJ2-5; CDR3 length: 13; CDR3 DNA: TGTGCCAGCAGCGGACCACGTCAGGAGACCCAGTACTTC; CDR3 protein: CASSGPRQETQYF
clone size: NA; D gene: NA; V gene: TRBV6-5; J gene: TRBJ1-1; CDR3 length: 14; CDR3 DNA: TGTGCCAGCAGTTACGGGGGATTGAACACTGAAGCTTTCTTT; CDR3 protein: CASSYGGLNTEAFF
clone size: NA; D gene: NA; V gene: TRBV11-2; J gene: TRBJ2-3; CDR3 length: 16; CDR3 DNA: TGTGCCAGCAGCCCCACGGAACTAGTTTCCACAGATACGCAGTATTTT; CDR3 protein: CASSPTELVSTDTQYF
clone size: once; D gene: NA; V gene: TRBV20-1; J gene: TRBJ2-6; CDR3 length: 17; CDR3 DNA: TGCAGTGCTAGTCGGGTCGCCGTCCTCTCTGGGGCCAACGTCCTGACTTTC; CDR3 protein: CSASRVAVLSGANVLTF
clone size: NA; D gene: NA; V gene: TRBV5-6; J gene: TRBJ1-2; CDR3 length: 15; CDR3 DNA: TGTGCCAGCAGCTTTCTCGAAGGGGCTAACTATGGCTACACCTTC; CDR3 protein: CASSFLEGANYGYTF
clone size: once; D gene: TRBD1; V gene: TRBV5-1; J gene: TRBJ2-2; CDR3 length: 16; CDR3 DNA: TGCGCCAGCAGCTTCCTACAGGGGGCTGACACCGGGGAGCTGTTTTTT; CDR3 protein: CASSFLQGADTGELFF
clone size: NA; D gene: NA; V gene: TRBV11-1; J gene: TRBJ2-2; CDR3 length: 15; CDR3 DNA: TGTGCCAGCAGCTCGGACCGGGCGGTCACCGGGGAGCTGTTTTTT; CDR3 protein: CASSSDRAVTGELFF
clone size: NA; D gene: TRBD1; V gene: TRBV29-1; J gene: TRBJ2-5; CDR3 length: 13; CDR3 DNA: TGCAGCGCCCGACAGGGACCGTTAGAGACCCAGTACTTC; CDR3 protein: CSARQGPLETQYF
clone size: NA; D gene: TRBD1; V gene: TRBV4-3; J gene: TRBJ2-1; CDR3 length: 16; CDR3 DNA: TGCGCCAGCAGCCAAGATCTAGGGACAGGGGTTAATGAGCAGTTCTTC; CDR3 protein: CASSQDLGTGVNEQFF
clone size: NA; D gene: NA; V gene: TRBV3-1/TRBV3-2; J gene: TRBJ2-6; CDR3 length: 18; CDR3 DNA: TGTGCCAGCAGCCAAGTCTGGGTGGGCGACTCTGGGGCCAACGTCCTGACTTTC; CDR3 protein: CASSQVWVGDSGANVLTF
clone size: NA; D gene: NA; V gene: TRBV11-3; J gene: TRBJ2-3; CDR3 length: 18; CDR3 DNA: TGTGCCAGCAGCTTAGAGGCGACCACAGGGGAGGGCACAGATACGCAGTATTTT; CDR3 protein: CASSLEATTGEGTDTQYF
clone size: NA; D gene: NA; V gene: TRBV11-2; J gene: TRBJ2-1; CDR3 length: 16; CDR3 DNA: TGTGCCAGCAGCTCTATCGGCCTAGCTTCGCTCGATGAGCAGTTCTTC; CDR3 protein: CASSSIGLASLDEQFF
clone size: NA; D gene: NA; V gene: TRBV11-2; J gene: TRBJ1-1; CDR3 length: 13; CDR3 DNA: TGTGCCAGCAGCTTAGAATCGAACACTGAAGCTTTCTTT; CDR3 protein: CASSLESNTEAFF
clone size: once; D gene: TRBD1; V gene: TRBV28; J gene: TRBJ1-2; CDR3 length: 15; CDR3 DNA: TGTGCCAGCAGTTCCTACCGGGGGACAGGCGACGGCTACACCTTC; CDR3 protein: CASSSYRGTGDGYTF
clone size: once; D gene: NA; V gene: TRBV9; J gene: TRBJ1-2; CDR3 length: 14; CDR3 DNA: TGTGCCAGCAGCCCAGACCCAGGCGCCTATGGCTACACCTTC; CDR3 protein: CASSPDPGAYGYTF
clone size: NA; D gene: TRBD2; V gene: TRBV2; J gene: TRBJ2-7; CDR3 length: 17; CDR3 DNA: TGTGCCAGCAGTGCTCGATCGGGGACTAGCGGGACCTACGAGCAGTACTTC; CDR3 protein: CASSARSGTSGTYEQYF
clone size: NA; D gene: NA; V gene: TRBV6-5; J gene: TRBJ1-1; CDR3 length: 14; CDR3 DNA: TGTGCCAGCCGTACCGCCAGGCGGGGTACTGAAGCTTTCTTT; CDR3 protein: CASRTARRGTEAFF
clone size: once; D gene: TRBD1; V gene: TRBV7-9; J gene: TRBJ1-2; CDR3 length: 13; CDR3 DNA: TGTGCCAGCAGCCGAGACAGGGTGGAGGGCTACACCTTC; CDR3 protein: CASSRDRVEGYTF
clone size: NA; D gene: NA; V gene: TRBV21-1; J gene: TRBJ2-1; CDR3 length: 19; CDR3 DNA: TGTGCCAGCAGCAGACAGAAAAGACCTGGGACTAGCGGGGGAACGGAGCAGTTCTTC; CDR3 protein: CASSRQKRPGTSGGTEQFF
clone size: NA; D gene: NA; V gene: TRBV9; J gene: TRBJ1-2; CDR3 length: 14; CDR3 DNA: TGTGCCAGCAGCGCCCACACGACAGTTAATGGCTACACCTTC; CDR3 protein: CASSAHTTVNGYTF
clone size: NA; D gene: NA; V gene: TRBV5-1; J gene: TRBJ1-5; CDR3 length: 13; CDR3 DNA: TGCGCCAGCAGCTTGGAGCCGGGGACTGGGGGGCATTTT; CDR3 protein: CASSLEPGTGGHF
clone size: few; D gene: NA; V gene: TRBV6-2/TRBV6-3; J gene: TRBJ1-5; CDR3 length: 15; CDR3 DNA: TGTGCCAGCAGTTACGGGGGGGCTGGGTATCAGCCCCAGCATTTT; CDR3 protein: CASSYGGAGYQPQHF
clone size: NA; D gene: TRBD1; V gene: TRBV4-3; J gene: TRBJ2-5; CDR3 length: 18; CDR3 DNA: TGCGCCAGCAGCCAAGCCAACGGACAGGGACAAGGTTGGGAGACCCAGTACTTC; CDR3 protein: CASSQANGQGQGWETQYF
clone size: once; D gene: TRBD1; V gene: TRBV10-2; J gene: TRBJ1-5; CDR3 length: 14; CDR3 DNA: TGCGCCAGCAGTAAAGACAGGGGAGGTCAGCCCCAGCATTTT; CDR3 protein: CASSKDRGGQPQHF
clone size: NA; D gene: NA; V gene: TRBV7-9; J gene: TRBJ2-5; CDR3 length: 13; CDR3 DNA: TGTGCCAGCAGCCCCAGGGAGCGAGAGACCCAGTACTTC; CDR3 protein: CASSPRERETQYF
clone size: NA; D gene: NA; V gene: TRBV18; J gene: TRBJ1-1; CDR3 length: 13; CDR3 DNA: TGTGCCAGCTCACCACCTAGAGGTACTGAAGCTTTCTTT; CDR3 protein: CASSPPRGTEAFF
clone size: once; D gene: NA; V gene: TRBV29-1; J gene: TRBJ1-2; CDR3 length: 14; CDR3 DNA: TGCAGCGTCGAGGGCAGGGGAGTGGACTATGGCTACACCTTC; CDR3 protein: CSVEGRGVDYGYTF
clone size: NA; D gene: NA; V gene: TRBV6-6; J gene: TRBJ1-1; CDR3 length: 17; CDR3 DNA: TGTGCCAGCAGTCTCCGGGGCCCGGCGGGAGTGAACACTGAAGCTTTCTTT; CDR3 protein: CASSLRGPAGVNTEAFF
clone size: NA; D gene: TRBD1; V gene: TRBV2; J gene: TRBJ2-7; CDR3 length: 13; CDR3 DNA: TGTGCCATAGTGGACAGGGCGTCCACCGAGCAGTACTTC; CDR3 protein: CAIVDRASTEQYF
clone size: NA; D gene: NA; V gene: TRBV2; J gene: TRBJ1-3; CDR3 length: 14; CDR3 DNA: TGTGCCAGCAGACTTCAGGGAACTGGAAACACCATATATTTT; CDR3 protein: CASRLQGTGNTIYF